What follows are 5 T cell receptor beta chains derived from one specimen sequenced in a study of T cells after yellow fever vaccination (dated by TCRdb to between 2018 and 2021). The method behind the library was 5' RACE. The instrument was an Illumina NovaSeq 6000. Using fastp trimming at Q25 and MiXCR clonotype assembly, TCRdb reanalyzed the public sequencing data and kept in-frame beta chains. Each entry is one CDR3 protein sequence, shown with its most common DNA and genes. Present in this sample are 350,000 to 550,000 distinct CDR3 sequences, over 15% of which were seen just once. 15% to 20% of the sample comes from the top ten. The treatment or condition tag for this specimen amounts to: live attenuated yellow fever vaccine strain. Material: PBMCs, obtained before the yellow fever booster vaccination. The receptors here all came from a man between 18 and 29 years old who received the YFV17D yellow fever vaccine.

The V and J genes are TRBV12-3 or TRBV12-4 and TRBJ1-1; unclear D gene. Trimming pared 5 bases from V and 1 base from J, leaving 11 bases between. This CDR3 is built from 14 residues. CDR3 sequence reads: CASSKTVRNTEAFF. The CDR3 coding sequence is TGTGCCAGCAGTAAAACGGTGCGGAACACTGAAGCTTTCTTT.

The V call is TRBV20-1, the J call TRBJ1-5; no clear D. This CDR3 spans 13 amino acids. Germline CDR1 reads DFQATT; CDR2 reads SNEGSKA (reference sequence). The CDR3: CSLRGNSNQPQHF. CDR3 nucleotides: TGCAGCCTTAGAGGGAATAGCAATCAGCCCCAGCATTTT.

The chain is built from TRBV6-6 and TRBJ1-2, with 10 bases identical to TRBD1. Germline values: CDR1 MNHNY, CDR2 SVGAGI (reference sequence). The CDR3 spans 15 residues. V was clipped by 6 bases and J by 8 bases; unmatched bases: 12. In nucleotides, the CDR3 is TGTGCCAGCAGCCAACGGCCGGACAGGGGGGACGGCTACACCTTC. Encoded protein: CASSQRPDRGDGYTF.

This clonotype has just a few counts. The chain recombines TRBV6-2 or TRBV6-3 with TRBJ2-3; tentatively, D is TRBD2 (5 bases). The germline V gene encodes CDR1 MNHEY and CDR2 SVGEGT. The CDR3 has 15 amino acids. Trimming pared 9 bases from V and 0 bases from J, leaving 16 bases between. The CDR3 sequence: CASSQGSWSTDTQYF. The CDR3 region has the DNA TGTGCCAGTTCTCAAGGGAGTTGGAGCACAGATACGCAGTATTTT.

The chain couples TRBV4-1 to TRBJ2-7; D is undetermined. CDR3 size: 16 residues. Trimming pared 1 base from V and 0 bases from J, leaving 13 bases between. The germline CDR1 and CDR2 sequences are MGHRA and YSYEKL. For the CDR3, the DNA is TGCGCCAGCAGCCAAGGGATGGACGGAAACTCCTACGAGCAGTACTTC. Protein sequence: CASSQGMDGNSYEQYF.